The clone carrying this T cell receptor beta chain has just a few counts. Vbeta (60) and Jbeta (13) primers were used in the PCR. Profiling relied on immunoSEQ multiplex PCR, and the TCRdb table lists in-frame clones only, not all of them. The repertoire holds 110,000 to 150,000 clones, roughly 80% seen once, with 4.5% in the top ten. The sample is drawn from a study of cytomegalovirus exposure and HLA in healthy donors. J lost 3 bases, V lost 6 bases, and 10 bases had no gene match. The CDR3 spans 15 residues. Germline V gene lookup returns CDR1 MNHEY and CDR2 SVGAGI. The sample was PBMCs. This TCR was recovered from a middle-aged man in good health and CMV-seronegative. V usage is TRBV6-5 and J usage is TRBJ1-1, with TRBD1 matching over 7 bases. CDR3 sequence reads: CASREQGMIDTEAFF. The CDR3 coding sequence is TGTGCCAGCAGGGAACAGGGGATGATCGACACTGAAGCTTTCTTT.